Below, 24 T cell receptor beta chains from the same sample are listed, as sequenced in a study of STAT5B mutations in CD4+ large granular lymphocyte leukemia. The assay was immunoSEQ multiplex PCR, and TCRdb's table has in-frame clones only and misses some. The sample includes fewer than 30,000 clones, just under 80% seen only once; the top ten take around 1%. The sample was CD4+ T cells from blood buffy coats. The receptors here all came from a human donor in good health.

The chain is built from TRBV6-5 and TRBJ2-1; 8 bases agree with TRBD1. Germline trimming cut 8 bases from V and 4 bases from J; bases unmatched to any gene: 7. Germline V gene lookup returns CDR1 MNHEY and CDR2 SVGAGI. The CDR3 is 14 residues long. CDR3 in amino acids: CASGQGGRYNEQFF. The CDR3 DNA sequence: TGTGCCAGCGGACAGGGTGGTAGGTACAATGAGCAGTTCTTC.

This clone has just a few counts. V usage is TRBV19 and J usage is TRBJ2-7, with D unresolved. Germline V gives CDR1 LNHDA, CDR2 SQIVND (reference sequence). This CDR3 contains 11 residues. Trimming removed 5 bases from V and 3 bases from J, with 5 bases in between. The CDR3 bases are TGTGCCAGTAGTCGAGGCTACGAGCAGTACTTC. Amino acid sequence: CASSRGYEQYF.

The chain links TRBV12-5 to TRBJ2-2, with TRBD1 identical over 8 bases. Germline CDR1 reads LGHNT; CDR2 reads FRNRAP. The CDR3 is 16 residues long. V lost 0 bases and J lost 2; bases outside the gene matches: 2. CDR3 loop: CASGLVAGGNTGELFF. The CDR3 DNA follows: TGTGCTAGTGGTTTGGTAGCAGGGGGCAACACCGGGGAGCTGTTTTTT.

This chain links TRBV28 with TRBJ2-1; 7 bases are a match to TRBD2. V shed 6 bases and J 4 bases; nucleotides not matched to a gene: 6. The V gene's germline CDR1 is MDHEN and CDR2 SYDVKM. This CDR3 region has 14 residues. This CDR3 is CASRPLAAYNEQFF. DNA for the CDR3: TGTGCCAGCAGACCCCTAGCGGCTTACAATGAGCAGTTCTTC. Variable domain in full (rest from reference TRBV28 and TRBJ2-1): DVKVTQSSRYLVKRTGEKVFLECVQDMDHENMFWYRQDPGLGLRLIYFSYDVKMKEKGDIPEGYSVSREKKERFSLILESASTNQTSMYLCASRPLAAYNEQFFGPGTRLTVL.

This clone was counted a few times. The gene calls are TRBV30 and TRBJ1-2; D gene unclear. Germline CDR1 is GTSNPN and CDR2 is SVGIG (reference sequence). V lost 0 bases, J lost 7 bases, and 9 bases lay in between. There are 12 residues in the CDR3. CDR3 in DNA: TGTGCCTGGAGTGTAAGTCGCACTGGCTACACCTTC. It yields the protein CAWSVSRTGYTF.

The genes are TRBV6-5 and TRBJ1-1; D is ambiguous. The germline V gene encodes CDR1 MNHEY and CDR2 SVGAGI. Trimming pared 6 bases from V and 2 bases from J, leaving 10 bases between. This CDR3 has 13 residues. The CDR3 loop is CASSPVVNTEAFF. CDR3 nucleotides: TGTGCCAGCAGCCCAGTTGTAAACACTGAAGCTTTCTTT.

The V and J genes are TRBV14 and TRBJ2-7; 7 bases align to TRBD2. This CDR3 spans 15 amino acids. Germline V CDR1 and CDR2: SGHDN, FVKESK. The J segment lost 3 bases and the V segment lost 0 bases, leaving 5 bases of the junction unmatched. CDR3 protein: CASSQELVAGYEQYF. The CDR3, as DNA: TGTGCCAGCAGCCAAGAGCTAGTAGCGGGCTACGAGCAGTACTTC.

The chain has TRBV9 and TRBJ1-4, with 9 nucleotides matching TRBD1. The V gene's germline CDR1 is SGDLS and CDR2 YYNGEE. The CDR3 contains 15 residues. V trimming: 0 bases; J trimming: 5 bases; junction bases outside the gene matches: 2. The CDR3 DNA reads as TGTGCCAGCAGCGTAGGGACAGGGGCGAATGAAAAACTGTTTTTT. Residues: CASSVGTGANEKLFF. Full variable domain (missing parts from reference TRBV9 and TRBJ1-4): DSGVTQTPKHLITATGQRVTLRCSPRSGDLSVYWYQQSLDQGLQFLIQYYNGEERAKGNILERFSAQQFPDLHSELNLSSLELGDSALYFCASSVGTGANEKLFFGSGTQLSVL.

V is TRBV28 and J is TRBJ2-3; no reliable D call. The CDR3 has 12 amino acids. Trimming took 7 bases from V and 2 from J, leaving 7 bases between them. Germline loops: CDR1 MDHEN, CDR2 SYDVKM. The CDR3 protein is CASNKNTDTQYF. CDR3 DNA: TGTGCCAGCAACAAGAACACAGATACGCAGTATTTT.

Turning to this clone: At one end the junction does not follow the germline gene, possibly because of a read error. The rearrangement uses TRBV19 and TRBJ2-7; 8 bases map to TRBD2. CDR1 LNHDA and CDR2 SQIVND come from the germline V gene (reference sequence). The CDR3 sequence is 15 residues long. CDR3 sequence reads: CASSMGTSGSYEQHF. The CDR3 DNA reads as TGTGCCAGTAGTATGGGGACTAGTGGCTCCTACGAGCAGCACTTC.

This chain links TRBV19 with TRBJ2-1; 7 positions agree with TRBD2. Germline assignment: CDR1 LNHDA and CDR2 SQIVND (reference sequence). This CDR3 spans 15 amino acids. V trimming: 4 bases; J trimming: 6 bases; junction bases outside the gene matches: 9. CDR3 in DNA: TGTGCCAGTAGTAATCCGGGGGAGGGGTCCAATGAGCAGTTCTTC. Protein sequence: CASSNPGEGSNEQFF.

As regards this clone: Compared with germline, one end of the junction differs, possibly owing to a read error. The chain uses TRBV7-9 and TRBJ2-7, with TRBD2 matching over 10 bases. The V gene's germline CDR1 is SEHNR and CDR2 FQNEAQ (reference sequence). This CDR3 has 12 residues. CDR3 residues: CASSLAGEEQYF. The CDR3 bases are TGTGCCAGCAGCCTAGCGGGAGAAGAGCAGTACTTC.

The rearrangement joins TRBV19 to TRBJ2-2; D tentatively reads TRBD1 or TRBD2 (6 bases each). Trimming took off 5 bases at V and 4 bases at J, with 11 bases between the two ends. CDR3 length: 14 residues. CDR1 LNHDA and CDR2 SQIVND come from the germline V gene (reference sequence). The CDR3 spells CASSGGRGTGELFF. CDR3 coding DNA: TGTGCCAGTAGTGGGGGGCGGGGCACCGGGGAGCTGTTTTTT.

The chain recombines TRBV21-1 with TRBJ2-7; the D segment call TRBD2 is taken from the table without a DNA check. TRBV21-1 is deemed a pseudogene. The CDR3 totals 15 residues. CDR3 sequence (DNA): TGTGCCAGCAGCGTTCGGACTAGCGGTTACTACGAGCAGTACGTC. Translated, it gives CASSVRTSGYYEQYV.

The chain recombines TRBV7-6 with TRBJ1-1; D might be TRBD1 (5 bases). With 1 base removed from V and 0 bases from J, the gap between germline ends came to 15 bases. CDR1 and CDR2 from the germline V gene are SGHVS and FNYEAQ. CDR3 length: 17 residues. CDR3 residues: CASSLGPLGTMNTEAFF. The CDR3 coding sequence is TGTGCCAGCAGCTTAGGACCCCTCGGGACCATGAACACTGAAGCTTTCTTT. The full variable domain, rest sourced from reference TRBV7-6 and TRBJ1-1, is GAGVSQSPRYKVTKRGQDVALRCDPISGHVSLYWYRQALGQGPEFLTYFNYEAQQDKSGLPNDRFSAERPEGSISTLTIQRTEQRDSAMYRCASSLGPLGTMNTEAFFGQGTRLTVV.

DNA of the CDR3: TGTGCCAGCACCCTACAGAACTCTGGAAACACCATATATTTT. This sequence encodes CASTLQNSGNTIYF. The gene calls are TRBV7-9 and TRBJ1-3; D gene ambiguous. Trimming stripped 7 bases from V and 0 bases from J, with 10 bases between. Germline V CDR1 and CDR2: SEHNR, FQNEAQ (reference sequence). CDR3 length: 14 amino acids.

In DNA form, the CDR3 reads TGTGCCAGCAGCTTAGAACAGGGGTTAGGGAATGAGCAGTTCTTC. Protein product: CASSLEQGLGNEQFF. The chain is built from TRBV11-3 and TRBJ2-1; 7 bases fit TRBD1. This CDR3 has 15 amino acids. Germline V gene sequence: CDR1 SGHNT, CDR2 YENEEA. Trimming cost V 0 bases and J 7 bases; bases outside gene matches: 6.

The rearrangement joins TRBV28 to TRBJ1-4; the D is unclear. The CDR3 contains 14 residues. With 10 bases removed from V and 0 bases from J, the gap between germline ends came to 12 bases. Germline V gene lookup returns CDR1 MDHEN and CDR2 SYDVKM. The DNA of the CDR3 is TGTGCCACCAGCCGACAATCAACTAATGAAAAACTGTTTTTT. This translates into CATSRQSTNEKLFF. Complete variable domain (other parts from reference TRBV28 and TRBJ1-4): DVKVTQSSRYLVKRTGEKVFLECVQDMDHENMFWYRQDPGLGLRLIYFSYDVKMKEKGDIPEGYSVSREKKERFSLILESASTNQTSMYLCATSRQSTNEKLFFGSGTQLSVL.

This clone appeared a single time. The V call is TRBV27, the J call TRBJ1-1, with D possibly matching TRBD1 (5 bases). The ends were cut back, 9 bases at V and 1 base at J, with 18 bases in the middle. The germline V gene has CDR1 MNHEY and CDR2 SMNVEV (reference sequence). The CDR3 has 15 amino acids. Here the CDR3 DNA reads TGTGCCAGTAGGGGAACGATCGGAAAGAACACTGAAGCTTTCTTT. The encoded protein is CASRGTIGKNTEAFF.

The J gene is TRBJ1-4, the V gene TRBV28; 8 bases are a match to TRBD1. The CDR3 extends over 14 amino acids. Germline V gene sequence: CDR1 MDHEN, CDR2 SYDVKM. V trimming: 5 bases; J trimming: 7 bases; junction bases outside the gene matches: 6. The CDR3 reads CASSPTGVGEKLFF. CDR3 bases: TGTGCCAGCAGTCCGACAGGGGTGGGTGAAAAACTGTTTTTT.

The J gene is TRBJ1-5, the V gene TRBV10-3; TRBD1 aligns across 10 bases. Germline values: CDR1 ENHRY, CDR2 SYGVKD. This CDR3 has 16 amino acids. The ends lost 7 bases at V and 3 bases at J; junction bases unmatched: 9. CDR3: CAITEGGQGPNQPQHF. The CDR3 DNA is TGTGCCATCACGGAAGGGGGACAGGGGCCCAATCAGCCCCAGCATTTT.

The gene calls are TRBV18 and TRBJ2-3, with D possibly being TRBD2 (5 bases). Trimming took 4 bases from V and 0 from J, leaving 14 bases between them. CDR1 and CDR2 from the germline V gene are KGHSH and LQKENI. The CDR3 loop spans 16 amino acids. CDR3 protein: CASSLTSPDSTDTQYF. The CDR3 DNA is TGTGCCAGCTCACTCACTAGTCCCGACAGCACAGATACGCAGTATTTT. The full variable domain, completed using reference TRBV18 and TRBJ2-3, is NAGVMQNPRHLVRRRGQEARLRCSPMKGHSHVYWYRQLPEEGLKFMVYLQKENIIDESGMPKERFSAEFPKEGPSILRIQQVVRGDSAAYFCASSLTSPDSTDTQYFGPGTRLTVL.

This sequence joins TRBV6-5 and TRBJ2-7, with 11 positions matching TRBD2. Germline-derived CDR1 and CDR2 are MNHEY and SVGAGI. The junction had 5 bases not matched to a gene; V was cut back by 5 bases and J by 2 bases. This CDR3 has 15 amino acids. In nucleotides, the CDR3 is TGTGCCAGCAGTCTTCTAGCGGGAGGCCCCTACGAGCAGTACTTC. It is translated as CASSLLAGGPYEQYF.

This chain uses TRBV28 with TRBJ2-7; TRBD2 is a possible D gene (6 bases). The CDR3 is made up of 14 amino acids. The V end was cut by 4 bases, the J end by 9 bases, with 19 bases between. Germline V gene lookup returns CDR1 MDHEN and CDR2 SYDVKM. This chain's CDR3 is CASSSPGLRGGQYV. For the CDR3, the DNA is TGTGCCAGCAGTTCACCGGGACTTCGGGGTGGGCAGTACGTC.